This TCR beta chain derives from a study of blood T cell repertoires in COVID-19. Germline V CDR1 and CDR2: LGHNA, YSLEER. CDR3 length: 17 residues. Trimming at V came to 5 bases and at J to 2 bases, leaving 4 bases not matched to a gene. Methods used by the authors: Estimated nucleated cell counts came from reference gene primer amplification. Sequenced by immunoSEQ multiplex PCR; TCRdb stores in-frame clones only, minus some. The DNA was the basis for D and trimming; V, J and clone size are from that table. The data contain a few hundred thousand clones, roughly nine tenths of them singletons. Residents of under 25 US areas, aged about 18 to 89 years, made up the participants. Participants had their cohort set by participant-reported clinical history.

Specimen: PBMCs or T cells enriched from blood (not recorded which). The chain combines TRBV4-3 with TRBJ2-6; 12 nucleotides line up with TRBD1. This sequence originates from a woman between 50 and 59 years old in a cohort exposed to, infected with or recovered from COVID-19 (not recorded which). CDR3 bases: TGCGCCAGCAGCTTGGGGACAGGGGGCGCTGGGGCCAACGTCCTGACTTTC. Translated: CASSLGTGGAGANVLTF.